This T cell receptor (beta chain) was captured by sequencing in a study of T cells in Graves' hyperthyroidism and ophthalmopathy. Per the germline V gene, CDR1 is LNHDA and CDR2 is SQIVND (reference sequence). The trim removed 2 bases at V and 3 bases at J, leaving 3 bases unmatched. This CDR3 comprises 15 residues. Note on this clonotype: Its cognate antigen is unknown.

If no ophthalmopathy progression occurred within 18 months, Graves' hyperthyroidism was stable. Exclusion of a patient resulted from uncontrolled infection, other autoimmune disease, pregnancy or lactation. A 10 ml volume of fresh peripheral blood provided the PBMCs. Findings of the study overall: Researchers found most expanded thyroid clonotypes above 0.001 in blood as well.

Researchers amplified the TCR beta CDR3 regions from RNA transcripts. The HTBI set primed first-round TCR CDR3 RT-PCR. TCRdb re-analysed the multiplex PCR reads in MiXCR, keeping a single row per CDR3 protein. Counted here are under 650,000 distinct CDR3 sequences, about 16% occurring once; the ten biggest clones make up 3% to 4%. Sequenced: blood. This receptor was taken from a woman between 25 and 40 years old with Graves' hyperthyroidism. The chain joins TRBV19 to TRBJ2-7; TRBD1 matches 11 bases. This CDR3 is CASSIPGQGVYEQYF. The CDR3 coding sequence is TGTGCCAGTAGTATACCGGGACAGGGGGTCTACGAGCAGTACTTC.